The 9 T cell receptor beta chains reported below all come from one sample, sequenced in a study of T cells in Graves' hyperthyroidism and ophthalmopathy. RNA transcripts were the template for amplifying TCR beta CDR3 regions. In the first-round RT-PCR of the TCR CDR3, the HTBI primer set was used. TCRdb independently ran MiXCR on the multiplex PCR reads; one entry per CDR3 protein. The table lists fewer than 600,000 distinct CDR3 sequences, 14% of them singletons. The sample taken for sequencing was blood. The origin of the receptors is a woman in her thirties or forties with Graves' hyperthyroidism.

The chain has TRBV28 and TRBJ1-2; D ambiguous. Trimming pared 2 bases from V and 6 bases from J, leaving 10 bases between. CDR1 and CDR2 (germline): MDHEN, SYDVKM. The CDR3 extends over 13 amino acids. The CDR3 sequence is CASSLARDDGYTF. The CDR3 nucleotides are TGTGCCAGCAGTTTAGCCCGAGATGATGGCTACACCTTC.

This clonotype was picked up a small number of times. The V call is TRBV3-1, the J call TRBJ2-3, with D perhaps matching TRBD2 (5 bases). V lost 1 base to trimming and J lost 2 bases, with 10 bases between them. There are 15 residues in the CDR3. Germline loops: CDR1 LGHDT, CDR2 YNNKEL (reference sequence). The DNA for the CDR3 is TGTGCCAGCAGCCAAGTTTCGGGGAACACAGATACGCAGTATTTT. Translated, it gives CASSQVSGNTDTQYF.

This clonotype was counted ten times or more. The rearrangement joins TRBV20-1 to TRBJ2-7; 10 positions match TRBD2. Per germline, CDR1 DFQATT and CDR2 SNEGSKA (reference sequence). CDR3 length equals 14 residues. V gave up 6 bases and J gave up 3 bases; unmatched junction bases: 8. The CDR3 sequence: CSARDSSGSYEQYF. The CDR3 region has the DNA TGCAGTGCCCGGGACTCTAGCGGGAGCTACGAGCAGTACTTC.

The chain has TRBV9 and TRBJ1-1, with D perhaps matching TRBD1 (6 bases). Germline V gene data show CDR1 as SGDLS and CDR2 as YYNGEE. V shed 4 bases and J shed 1 base, with 14 bases lying between them. The CDR3 has 15 amino acids. The CDR3 sequence: CASSPRSGQNTEAFF. DNA of the CDR3: TGTGCCAGCAGCCCCCGATCGGGACAGAACACTGAAGCTTTCTTT. Drawing the rest from reference TRBV9 and TRBJ1-1, the complete variable domain is DSGVTQTPKHLITATGQRVTLRCSPRSGDLSVYWYQQSLDQGLQFLIQYYNGEERAKGNILERFSAQQFPDLHSELNLSSLELGDSALYFCASSPRSGQNTEAFFGQGTRLTVV.

In its sample, this clonotype was seen many times. The chain couples TRBV28 to TRBJ1-1; 10 bases match TRBD1. The germline CDR1 and CDR2 sequences are MDHEN and SYDVKM. The CDR3 spans 12 residues. V trimming: 3 bases; J trimming: 10 bases; junction bases outside the gene matches: 2. The CDR3 DNA sequence: TGTGCCAGCAGTTTGTGGGACAGGGGAGCTTTCTTT. Its translation is CASSLWDRGAFF.

The V gene is TRBV5-6, the J gene TRBJ2-4; D unclear. V lost 0 bases, J lost 6 bases, and 7 bases lay in between. The CDR3 totals 13 residues. From germline, CDR1 is SGHDT and CDR2 YYEEEE. This chain's CDR3 is CASSLERLNIQYF. In DNA, the CDR3 is TGTGCCAGCAGCTTGGAAAGGTTAAACATTCAGTACTTC.

This clonotype appeared many times. The rearrangement links TRBV12-3 or TRBV12-4 to TRBJ2-5; D may be TRBD1 (6 bases). The CDR3 loop spans 13 amino acids. V was pared by 5 bases and J by 13 bases, with 20 bases between. The CDR3 loop reads CASSTPWDTSPYF. CDR3 DNA: TGTGCCAGCAGTACACCTTGGGACACATCCCCGTACTTC.

This clonotype was picked up a small number of times. V and J are TRBV2 and TRBJ2-6; D unclear. Trimming cost V 4 bases and J 0 bases, with 13 bases left between them. The CDR3 is made up of 17 amino acids. CDR1 SNHLY and CDR2 FYNNEI come from the germline V gene. In nucleotides, the CDR3 is TGTGCCAGCAGTGGGGCAGGTATTACCTCTGGGGCCAACGTCCTGACTTTC. This translates into CASSGAGITSGANVLTF.

There are many counts of this clonotype. The chain employs TRBV7-6 and TRBJ2-7; maybe TRBD2 (6 bases). The CDR3 runs 15 residues. Trimming left V 2 bases short and J 3 bases short, with 14 bases between. Germline V gives CDR1 SGHVS, CDR2 FNYEAQ. The CDR3, as DNA: TGTGCCAGCAGCTTAAAAGGAGGGCCCGACTACGAGCAGTACTTC. Residues: CASSLKGGPDYEQYF. Full variable domain (rest looked up from reference TRBV7-6 and TRBJ2-7): GAGVSQSPRYKVTKRGQDVALRCDPISGHVSLYWYRQALGQGPEFLTYFNYEAQQDKSGLPNDRFSAERPEGSISTLTIQRTEQRDSAMYRCASSLKGGPDYEQYFGPGTRLTVT.